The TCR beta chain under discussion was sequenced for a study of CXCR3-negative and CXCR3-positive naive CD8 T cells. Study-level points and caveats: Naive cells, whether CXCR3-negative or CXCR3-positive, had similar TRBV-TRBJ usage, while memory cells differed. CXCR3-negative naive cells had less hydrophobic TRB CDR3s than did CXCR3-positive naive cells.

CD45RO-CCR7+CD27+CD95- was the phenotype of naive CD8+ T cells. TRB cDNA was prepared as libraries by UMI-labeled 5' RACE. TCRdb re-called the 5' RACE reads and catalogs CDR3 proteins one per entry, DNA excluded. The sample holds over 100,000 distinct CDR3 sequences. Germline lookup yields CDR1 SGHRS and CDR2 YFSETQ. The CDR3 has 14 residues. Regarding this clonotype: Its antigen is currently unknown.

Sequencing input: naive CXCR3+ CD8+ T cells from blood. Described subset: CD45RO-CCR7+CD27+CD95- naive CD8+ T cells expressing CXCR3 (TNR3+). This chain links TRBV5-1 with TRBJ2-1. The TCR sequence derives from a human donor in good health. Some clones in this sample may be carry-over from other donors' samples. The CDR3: CASSLASGHNEQFF.